A single sample gave rise to the 20 T cell receptor beta chains below, sequenced in a study of regulatory T cells in long-lasting Graves disease. The time point denotes: newly diagnosed GD, antithyroid drugs for less than 3 months. The authors made the TCR library using RNA they extracted from PBMCs. Libraries of TCR beta came from iRepertoire HTBI primers plus Arm-PCR of CDR3 regions. Using its own MiXCR run on the multiplex PCR reads, TCRdb lists one record per CDR3 protein. The sample contains some 240,000 distinct CDR3 sequences, roughly a fifth of which appear only once. The same data also went into a second study, on T cells in Graves' hyperthyroidism and ophthalmopathy.

The material sequenced was peripheral blood mononuclear cells (PBMCs), taken at new diagnosis, from a patient treated with antithyroid drugs. The receptors shown here come from a woman aged 25 to 39 with Graves disease.

This clonotype was counted ten times or more. V and J are TRBV2 and TRBJ2-2, with 9 bases lining up with TRBD1. The trim removed 2 bases at V and 1 base at J, leaving 5 bases unmatched. Germline V gene data show CDR1 as SNHLY and CDR2 as FYNNEI. The CDR3 has 17 residues. This CDR3 is CASSELPTGGNTGELFF. DNA for the CDR3: TGTGCCAGCAGTGAACTCCCGACAGGGGGGAACACCGGGGAGCTGTTTTTT. Full variable domain (missing parts from reference TRBV2 and TRBJ2-2): EPEVTQTPSHQVTQMGQEVILRCVPISNHLYFYWYRQILGQKVEFLVSFYNNEISEKSEIFDDQFSVERPDGSNFTLKIRSTKLEDSAMYFCASSELPTGGNTGELFFGEGSRLTVL.

This clonotype was seen more than once but under ten times. The chain couples TRBV9 to TRBJ1-2, with D maybe TRBD1 (6 bases). This CDR3 is 17 amino acids long. The V and J ends lost 3 bases and 5 bases respectively, with 23 bases between them. Germline V gene lookup returns CDR1 SGDLS and CDR2 YYNGEE. This CDR3 is CASSGWIQGQGGYGYTF. The CDR3 nucleotides are TGTGCCAGCAGCGGATGGATACAGGGCCAAGGGGGTTATGGCTACACCTTC.

This clonotype was detected many times. The J gene is TRBJ1-3, the V gene TRBV19, with D possibly being TRBD1 (6 bases). The germline V gene has CDR1 LNHDA and CDR2 SQIVND (reference sequence). The CDR3 is made up of 15 amino acids. With 5 bases removed from V and 1 base from J, the gap between germline ends came to 12 bases. Here the CDR3 reads CASSPTGLSGNTIYF. DNA for the CDR3: TGTGCCAGTAGTCCGACAGGTTTATCTGGAAACACCATATATTTT.

The rearrangement uses TRBV11-2 and TRBJ2-7; 10 bases agree with TRBD1. In germline, CDR1 is SGHAT, CDR2 FQNNGV. The CDR3 sequence is 15 residues long. Germline trimming cut 3 bases from V and 0 bases from J; bases unmatched to any gene: 2. CDR3 nucleotide sequence: TGTGCCAGCAGCTTGGGACAGGGGCCCTCCTACGAGCAGTACTTC. Residues: CASSLGQGPSYEQYF.

This clonotype showed up just a few times. The chain uses TRBV14 and TRBJ2-7; maybe TRBD1 (6 bases). V was pared by 4 bases and J by 6 bases, with 10 bases between. The CDR3 consists of 12 residues. Germline CDR1 SGHDN, CDR2 FVKESK. The CDR3 sequence: CASSPRGGEQYF. The CDR3, as DNA: TGTGCCAGCAGCCCCAGGGGCGGCGAGCAGTACTTC.

This clonotype was found many times. The V and J genes are TRBV28 and TRBJ2-3, with 8 bases matching TRBD2. The junction had 5 bases not matched to a gene; V was cut back by 2 bases and J by 4 bases. This CDR3 spans 15 amino acids. Germline V gives CDR1 MDHEN, CDR2 SYDVKM. The CDR3 nucleotides are TGTGCCAGCAGTTTAATCCCCGGGGGGGCAGATACGCAGTATTTT. Translated: CASSLIPGGADTQYF.

This clonotype was detected ten times or more. J is TRBJ2-7 and V is TRBV2; TRBD2 matches at 12 bases. The CDR3 contains 16 residues. Germline loops: CDR1 SNHLY, CDR2 FYNNEI. The trim removed 0 bases at V and 6 bases at J, leaving 6 bases unmatched. The CDR3 region is CASSEATSGSEIEQYF. CDR3 coding DNA: TGTGCCAGCAGTGAAGCGACTAGCGGGAGCGAAATCGAGCAGTACTTC.

The rearrangement links TRBV6-4 to TRBJ2-3; D is undetermined. The CDR3 runs 14 residues. Trimming stripped 5 bases from V and 2 bases from J, with 11 bases between. Germline V CDR1 and CDR2: MRHNA, SNTAGT. The CDR3 nucleotides read TGTGCCAGCAGTTCAGAGATCAACACAGATACGCAGTATTTT. Its protein product is CASSSEINTDTQYF.

The V and J genes are TRBV11-2 and TRBJ2-3; D unresolved. V lost 7 bases to trimming and J lost 0 bases, with 5 bases between them. The CDR3 spans 12 residues. Germline CDR1 SGHAT, CDR2 FQNNGV. CDR3 residues: CASMESTDTQYF. CDR3 bases: TGTGCCAGCATGGAGAGCACAGATACGCAGTATTTT.

In this sample, this clonotype turned up many times. The J gene is TRBJ2-1, the V gene TRBV28; 9 bases agree with TRBD2. The CDR3 has 16 residues. With V trimmed by 5 bases and J by 7 bases, 12 bases remained unmatched. The germline CDR1 and CDR2 sequences are MDHEN and SYDVKM. CDR3 protein: CASSPPSGRPRNEQFF. The CDR3 nucleotides are TGTGCCAGCAGTCCACCCAGCGGGAGGCCCAGGAATGAGCAGTTCTTC.

This clonotype has at least ten counts. The J gene is TRBJ1-1, the V gene TRBV6-2 or TRBV6-3, with a weak D call TRBD1 (5 bases). The V and J ends lost 8 bases and 4 bases respectively, with 14 bases between them. CDR3 length: 13 amino acids. CDR1 is MNHEY, CDR2 SVGEGT, per germline. The CDR3, as DNA: TGTGCCAGCGCCCTCCGGGGGGGCACTGAAGCTTTCTTT. It specifies CASALRGGTEAFF.

This sequence joins TRBV19 and TRBJ2-7, with 7 bases aligning to TRBD2. Germline V gene data show CDR1 as LNHDA and CDR2 as SQIVND (reference sequence). V trimming: 3 bases; J trimming: 2 bases; junction bases outside the gene matches: 4. The CDR3 contains 14 residues. The DNA for the CDR3 is TGTGCCAGTAGTATCGAGCGGGGTGCCTACGAGCAGTACTTC. Protein product: CASSIERGAYEQYF.

Only a few counts were recorded for this clonotype. V and J are TRBV18 and TRBJ2-3; TRBD1 agrees at 9 bases. With V trimmed by 1 base and J by 2 bases, 7 bases remained unmatched. This CDR3 has 17 residues. Germline assignment: CDR1 KGHSH and CDR2 LQKENI. The CDR3 here is CASSPLTDRGNTDTQYF. DNA of the CDR3: TGTGCCAGCTCACCACTGACGGACAGGGGTAACACAGATACGCAGTATTTT.

This sequence joins TRBV12-3 or TRBV12-4 and TRBJ1-2; 10 nucleotides agree with TRBD1. V was pared by 6 bases and J by 8 bases, with 9 bases of the junction left unmatched. This CDR3 contains 14 residues. The CDR3 DNA is TGTGCCAGCAGAGGGACAGGGGATTTGGGGGGCTACACCTTC. Residues: CASRGTGDLGGYTF.

Many counts were recorded for this clonotype. The chain carries TRBV18 and TRBJ1-3; 7 bases are shared with TRBD1. The CDR3 runs to 15 residues. V lost 5 bases, J lost 4 bases, and 8 bases stayed unmatched. CDR1 and CDR2 from the germline V gene are KGHSH and LQKENI. CDR3 amino acids: CASSSDRDLGNTIYF. CDR3 DNA: TGTGCCAGCTCAAGCGACAGGGATCTGGGAAACACCATATATTTT.

Many counts were recorded for this clonotype. The V gene is TRBV30, the J gene TRBJ1-1, with 7 bases matching TRBD1. Trimming cost V 4 bases and J 5 bases; bases outside gene matches: 4. The CDR3 runs 12 residues. The V gene's germline CDR1 is GTSNPN and CDR2 SVGIG (reference sequence). This CDR3 reads CAWTGGRTEAFF. In DNA form, the CDR3 reads TGTGCCTGGACAGGGGGGAGGACTGAAGCTTTCTTT.

This clonotype was observed at least ten times. The rearrangement joins TRBV19 to TRBJ1-6, with TRBD1 matching 9 bases. The V segment lost 3 bases and the J segment 7 bases; nucleotides outside the gene matches: 13. CDR3 size: 18 residues. Germline V CDR1 and CDR2: LNHDA, SQIVND (reference sequence). CDR3 sequence (DNA): TGTGCCAGTAGTATCGGTACGGGACAGGGTAGTCGGAATTCACCCCTCCACTTT. Translated: CASSIGTGQGSRNSPLHF. The full variable domain, its missing parts supplied by reference TRBV19 and TRBJ1-6, is DGGITQSPKYLFRKEGQNVTLSCEQNLNHDAMYWYRQDPGQGLRLIYYSQIVNDFQKGDIAEGYSVSREKKESFPLTVTSAQKNPTAFYLCASSIGTGQGSRNSPLHFGNGTRLTVT.

Many counts were recorded for this clonotype. The gene calls are TRBV11-2 and TRBJ2-1; TRBD2 matches 8 bases. The length of the CDR3 is 17 residues. In germline, CDR1 is SGHAT, CDR2 FQNNGV. V dropped 4 bases and J dropped 4; count of bases not matched to a gene: 12. In nucleotides, the CDR3 is TGTGCCAGCAGCTCCGGGAACACGGGACTAGGATACAATGAGCAGTTCTTC. As protein: CASSSGNTGLGYNEQFF.

This clonotype is medium-sized (0.01 to 0.1%) in the sample. V and J are TRBV2 and TRBJ2-7; 10 bases align to TRBD1. Germline-derived CDR1 and CDR2 are SNHLY and FYNNEI. The trim removed 7 bases at V and 7 bases at J, leaving 13 bases unmatched. CDR3 length: 15 amino acids. In nucleotides, the CDR3 is TGTGCCAGCAAGCCCGGGACAGGGGAGGCTAGGGAGCAGTACTTC. This gives the protein CASKPGTGEAREQYF.

This clonotype was picked up many times. J is TRBJ1-3 and V is TRBV12-3 or TRBV12-4; D uncertain. With 6 bases removed from V and 0 bases from J, the gap between germline ends came to 15 bases. The CDR3 loop spans 16 amino acids. The CDR3 sequence is CASSPFRTGSGNTIYF. In nucleotides, the CDR3 is TGTGCCAGCAGCCCGTTCCGGACGGGCTCTGGAAACACCATATATTTT.